This T cell receptor (beta chain) came from a study of T cell responses to AZD1222 COVID-19 vaccine. The CDR3 has 12 amino acids. The V gene lost 6 bases and the J gene lost 13 bases, with 15 bases spanning the gap. Produced via immunoSEQ multiplex PCR; TCRdb's table is partial and in-frame only. Altogether about 67,000 clones are present, 84% being singletons, with the ten largest covering roughly 20%. The TCR sequence derives from an adult in good health. The source material was peripheral blood, sampled on day 0 of AZD1222 vaccination. The rearrangement uses TRBV12-3 or TRBV12-4 and TRBJ2-2; D not resolved. CDR3 sequence reads: CASRSIAPRLFF. The CDR3 DNA sequence: TGTGCCAGCAGATCTATAGCCCCCCGGCTGTTTTTT.